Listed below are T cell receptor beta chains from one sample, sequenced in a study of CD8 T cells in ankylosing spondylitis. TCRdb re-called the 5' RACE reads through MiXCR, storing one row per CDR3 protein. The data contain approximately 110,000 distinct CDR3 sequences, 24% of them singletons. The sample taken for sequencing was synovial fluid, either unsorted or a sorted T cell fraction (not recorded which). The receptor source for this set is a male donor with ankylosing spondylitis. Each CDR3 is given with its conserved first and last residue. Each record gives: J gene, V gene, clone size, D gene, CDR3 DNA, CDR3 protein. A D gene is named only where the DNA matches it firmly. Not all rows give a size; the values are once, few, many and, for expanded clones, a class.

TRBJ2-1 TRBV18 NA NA TGTGCCAGCTCACCCTTATCGGCGCGTGAGCAGTTCTTC CASSPLSAREQFF
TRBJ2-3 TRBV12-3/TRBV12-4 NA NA TGTGCCAGCCTATCGGGGGCAGGAGATACGCAGTATTTT CASLSGAGDTQYF
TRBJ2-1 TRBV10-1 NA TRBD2 TGCGCCAGCAGTGGGCCCCCGACAGCGGGGTACAATGAGCAGTTCTTC CASSGPPTAGYNEQFF
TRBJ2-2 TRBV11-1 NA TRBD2 TGTGCCAGCAGAACTAGCGGGACTACCGGGGAGCTGTTTTTT CASRTSGTTGELFF
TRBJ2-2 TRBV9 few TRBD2 TGTGCCAGCAGCGTAGGGGGGGGAACCGGGGAGCTGTTTTTT CASSVGGGTGELFF
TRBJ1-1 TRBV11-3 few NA TGTGCCAGCAGCTTTCACAGGGAGACTGAAGCTTTCTTT CASSFHRETEAFF
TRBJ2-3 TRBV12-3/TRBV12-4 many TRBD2 TGTGCCAGCAGCCCGGCGGGAGACCCCACAGATACGCAGTATTTT CASSPAGDPTDTQYF
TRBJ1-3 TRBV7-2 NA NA TGTGCCAGCAGCTTAGGGATAATGGGCTCTGGAAACACCATATATTTT CASSLGIMGSGNTIYF
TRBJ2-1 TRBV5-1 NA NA TGCGCCAGCAGCTTGGAGCCAGGGTCCGATGAGCAGTTCTTC CASSLEPGSDEQFF
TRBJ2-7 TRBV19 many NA TGTGCCAGTAGCCGACAGGACTACGAGCAGTACTTC CASSRQDYEQYF
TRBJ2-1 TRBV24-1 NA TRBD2 TGTGCCACCAGTGATCCGGACCTAGCGGGAGCCATCTTAGGCAATGAGCAGTTCTTC CATSDPDLAGAILGNEQFF
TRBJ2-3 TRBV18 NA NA TGTGCCAGCTCCCCTTCGGGAGCCGCAGATACGCAGTATTTT CASSPSGAADTQYF
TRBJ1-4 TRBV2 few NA TGTGCCAGCAGTGGGTCCACCCCCCGTGAAAAACTTTTTTTT CASSGSTPREKLFF
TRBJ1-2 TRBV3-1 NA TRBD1 TGTGCCAGCAGCCACTCGACCGGGACAGGTGATCTGTATGGCTACACCTTC CASSHSTGTGDLYGYTF
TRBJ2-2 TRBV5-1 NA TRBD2 TGCGCCAGCAGCTTGTCTAGCGGTAACACCGGGGAGCTGTTTTTT CASSLSSGNTGELFF
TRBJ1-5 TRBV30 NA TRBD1 TGTGCCTGGAGTGGGGGGACAGCCAGCTATCAGCCCCAGCATTTT CAWSGGTASYQPQHF
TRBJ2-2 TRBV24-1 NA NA TGTGCCACCAGTGATTTGTACACCGGGGAGCTGTTTTTT CATSDLYTGELFF
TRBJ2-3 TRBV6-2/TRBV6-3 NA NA TGTGCCAGCAGCCCTTATACAGATACGCAGTATTTT CASSPYTDTQYF
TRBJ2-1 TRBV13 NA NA TGTGCCAGCAGCTTAGGCAAGGGCTCCTACAATGAGCAGTTCTTC CASSLGKGSYNEQFF
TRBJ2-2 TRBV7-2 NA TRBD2 TGTGCCAGCAGGGGACTAGCGGCCACCGGGGAGCTGTTTTTT CASRGLAATGELFF
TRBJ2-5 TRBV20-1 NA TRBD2 TGCAGGGCAGTGGGGCCCGAGCGGGAGGGAAAGACCCAGTACTTC CRAVGPEREGKTQYF
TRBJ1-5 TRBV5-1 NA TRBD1 TGCGCCAGCAGCTTGGGTGTCGGGACAGATTCCAATCAGCCCCAGCATTTT CASSLGVGTDSNQPQHF
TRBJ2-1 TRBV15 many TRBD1 TGTGCCACCAGCAGATCTCAGGGGGCCTCGTATGAGCAGTTCTTC CATSRSQGASYEQFF
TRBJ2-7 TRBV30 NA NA TGTGCCTGGAGTGCCGTGAGGCGGTCCGGGGACGAGCAGTACTTC CAWSAVRRSGDEQYF
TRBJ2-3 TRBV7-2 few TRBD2 TGTGCCAGCAGCTTATTAGCTAGCGGAACGGGAGATACGCAGTATTTT CASSLLASGTGDTQYF
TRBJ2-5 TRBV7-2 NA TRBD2 TGTGCCAGCAGCTACACTAGCGGGGGAGAGACCCAGTACTTC CASSYTSGGETQYF
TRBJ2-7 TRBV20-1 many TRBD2 TGCAGTGCTAGAGATCCAAGCGGGAGCTACGAGCAGTACTTC CSARDPSGSYEQYF
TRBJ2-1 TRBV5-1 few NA TGCGCCAGCAGCTTGGCCCCAATCGGGGGAGGCTACAATGAGCAGTTCTTC CASSLAPIGGGYNEQFF
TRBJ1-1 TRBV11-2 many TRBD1 TGTGCCAGCAGCTCCTGGACAGGGGACACTGAAGCTTTCTTT CASSSWTGDTEAFF
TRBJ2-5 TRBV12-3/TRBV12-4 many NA TGTGCCAGCAGTTTGGGTGAAGAGACCCAGTACTTC CASSLGEETQYF
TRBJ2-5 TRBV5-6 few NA TGTGCCAGCAGCCTGGGGGCTTTGGAGACCCAGTACTTC CASSLGALETQYF
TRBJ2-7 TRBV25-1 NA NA TGTGCCAGCAGCCCAGGGGGGGGGAGCTCCTACGAGCAGTACTTC CASSPGGGSSYEQYF
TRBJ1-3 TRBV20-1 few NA TGCAGTGCCCTAGCTGAGTCTGGAAACACCATATATTTT CSALAESGNTIYF
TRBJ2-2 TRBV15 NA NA TGTGCCACCAGCAGAGATGTAGGGGGGGACACCGGGGAGCTGTTTTTT CATSRDVGGDTGELFF
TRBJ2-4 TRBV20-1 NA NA TGCAGTGCCCTGAGGGGGGGATGGGACATTCAGTACTTC CSALRGGWDIQYF
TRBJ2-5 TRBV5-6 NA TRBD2 TGTGCCAGCAGCGCGGTCGGCGGGAGCGAGACCCAGTACTTC CASSAVGGSETQYF
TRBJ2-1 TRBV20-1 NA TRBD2 TGCAGTGCTAGCACGGGACTAGCGGGATTAAGCTCCTACAATGAGCAGTTCTTC CSASTGLAGLSSYNEQFF
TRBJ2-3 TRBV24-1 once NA TGTGCCACCCGTCGAGGGGTGGGTACGCAGTATTTT CATRRGVGTQYF
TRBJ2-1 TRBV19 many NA TGTGCCAGTAGAAGGGGGGACTATAACAATGAGCAGTTCTTC CASRRGDYNNEQFF
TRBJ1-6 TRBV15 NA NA TGTGCCACCAGCAGAGGCCCACCGTTGAATTCACCCCTCCACTTT CATSRGPPLNSPLHF
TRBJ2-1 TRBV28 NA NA TGTGCCAGCCGCTTAGGTCGTAGCTCCTACAATGAGCAGTTCTTC CASRLGRSSYNEQFF
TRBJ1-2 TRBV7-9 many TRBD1 TGTGCCAGCAGCTTAGAGACAGGGTATAGCTACACCTTC CASSLETGYSYTF
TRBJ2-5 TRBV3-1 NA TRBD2 TGTGCCAGCAACCAAGGGCTAGCGGGAGGGCCTGGGGAGACCCAGTACTTC CASNQGLAGGPGETQYF
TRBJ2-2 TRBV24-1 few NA TGTGCCACCAGTGACATATCGGGGGAGCTGTTTTTT CATSDISGELFF